This passage covers 25 T cell receptor beta chains from one sample sequenced in a study of T cell changes during pregnancy in multiple sclerosis. Only in-frame clones appear in the TCRdb table, and some are missing; sequencing was by immunoSEQ multiplex PCR. The repertoire includes fewer than 85,000 clones, over 80% of them detected once, and about 2.5% sits in the top ten. Sequenced here: peripheral blood, sampled before pregnancy. The receptors originated from a female donor with multiple sclerosis, enrolled in a pregnancy study.

This rearrangement joins TRBV9 to TRBJ1-4, with D tentatively TRBD1 (6 bases). Germline V gene sequence: CDR1 SGDLS, CDR2 YYNGEE. V was pared by 1 base and J by 5 bases, with 9 bases between. The CDR3 spans 14 residues. DNA for the CDR3: TGTGCCAGCAGCGTACCAGGGGCAAATGAAAAACTGTTTTTT. Translating gives CASSVPGANEKLFF.

The chain has TRBV19 and TRBJ2-1; 8 bases align to TRBD1. Germline-derived CDR1 and CDR2 are LNHDA and SQIVND (reference sequence). Unmatched junction bases numbered 10, after V lost 3 bases and J lost 9 bases. The CDR3 sequence is 15 residues long. In DNA, the CDR3 is TGTGCCAGTAGTATGTCCACAGGGGGGTTGCGTGAGCAGTTCTTC. Its protein product is CASSMSTGGLREQFF.

V usage is TRBV23-1 and J usage is TRBJ2-7; possibly TRBD1 for D (6 bases). TRBV23-1 is placed among ORFs of uncertain function. V was clipped by 4 bases and J by 3 bases, with 13 bases between them. The CDR3 is 14 residues long. DNA for the CDR3: TGCGCCAGCAGTCCCCCAGGGGCTGTCTACGAGCAGTACTTC. It yields the protein CASSPPGAVYEQYF.

This chain uses TRBV29-1 with TRBJ1-2, with D unresolved. Deletions cut 0 bases from V and 8 bases from J, with 10 bases between. Germline lookup yields CDR1 SQVTM and CDR2 ANQGSEA. This CDR3 region has 12 residues. CDR3 loop: CSVEELSEGYTF. For the CDR3, the DNA is TGCAGCGTTGAAGAACTAAGTGAGGGCTACACCTTC.

V gene TRBV29-1 combines with J gene TRBJ2-1; 12 nucleotides line up with TRBD2. Germline V lookup: CDR1 SQVTM, CDR2 ANQGSEA. The CDR3 has 16 residues. J gave up 8 bases and V 5 bases, and 13 bases lay outside the gene matches. CDR3 in amino acids: CSVSPTSGRNNHEQFF. Here the CDR3 DNA reads TGCAGCGTTTCCCCGACTAGCGGGAGAAATAACCATGAGCAGTTCTTC.

The chain employs TRBV6-1 and TRBJ1-2, with 8 bases aligning to TRBD1. J lost 6 bases, V lost 10 bases, and 13 bases had no gene match. This CDR3 is 14 amino acids long. CDR1 MNHNS and CDR2 SASEGT come from the germline V gene. CDR3 sequence reads: CATQPDRDLDGYTF. DNA of the CDR3: TGTGCCACCCAGCCGGACAGGGACCTAGATGGCTACACCTTC.

The V call is TRBV27, the J call TRBJ1-1; unclear D gene. Trimming left V 8 bases short and J 3 bases short, with 16 bases between. Germline V gene lookup returns CDR1 MNHEY and CDR2 SMNVEV (reference sequence). CDR3 length: 14 residues. The CDR3 coding sequence is TGTGCCAGCGCCATGGCCTGGGCGTACACTGAAGCTTTCTTT. It specifies CASAMAWAYTEAFF.

This rearrangement joins TRBV28 to TRBJ2-4; 9 bases are a match to TRBD2. Germline V lookup: CDR1 MDHEN, CDR2 SYDVKM. The V and J ends lost 6 bases and 6 bases, in that order; junction bases with no gene match: 12. This CDR3 has 16 residues. This CDR3 is CASSPPLAGIINIQYF. CDR3 sequence (DNA): TGTGCCAGCAGCCCCCCGCTAGCGGGGATCATAAACATTCAGTACTTC.

The chain's CDR3 is CASSPGSYQPQHF. The DNA for the CDR3 is TGTGCCAGCAGTCCAGGGTCGTATCAGCCCCAGCATTTT. This sequence joins TRBV2 and TRBJ1-5, with D perhaps matching TRBD1 (5 bases). Germline CDR1 and CDR2: SNHLY and FYNNEI. This CDR3 spans 13 amino acids. Trimming stripped 5 bases from V and 5 bases from J, with 10 bases between.

CDR3 amino acids: CASSVGAGGPADTQYF. The CDR3 DNA is TGTGCCAGCAGCGTTGGGGCGGGAGGGCCCGCAGATACGCAGTATTTT. The chain employs TRBV9 and TRBJ2-3; 9 positions agree with TRBD2. Trimming removed 2 bases from V and 4 bases from J; junction bases left unmatched: 8. Per the germline V gene, CDR1 is SGDLS and CDR2 is YYNGEE. This CDR3 has 16 residues.

The rearrangement joins TRBV28 to TRBJ2-5, with 7 bases that match TRBD2. Looked up from germline, CDR1 is MDHEN and CDR2 is SYDVKM. With 4 bases clipped from V and 6 bases from J, the junction kept 11 bases outside the gene matches. CDR3 size: 15 residues. The CDR3 loop is CASSSSGTGSKTQYF. The CDR3 DNA follows: TGTGCCAGCAGTTCCAGCGGGACGGGAAGCAAGACCCAGTACTTC.

V usage is TRBV30 and J usage is TRBJ2-7; D remains ambiguous. This CDR3 contains 10 residues. Germline V lookup: CDR1 GTSNPN, CDR2 SVGIG (reference sequence). Trimming left V 8 bases short and J 1 base short, with 6 bases between. The CDR3 is CATASYEQYF. The CDR3 DNA is TGTGCCACCGCGTCCTACGAGCAGTACTTC.

The chain carries TRBV14 and TRBJ2-7, with TRBD1 identical over 7 bases. V trimming: 1 base; J trimming: 3 bases; junction bases outside the gene matches: 18. The germline gives CDR1 SGHDN, CDR2 FVKESK. This CDR3 has 19 residues. CDR3 nucleotides: TGTGCCAGCAGCCAAGGATACCGGGACAGCTTGATTCCACTCTACGAGCAGTACTTC. This translates into CASSQGYRDSLIPLYEQYF.

V usage is TRBV30 and J usage is TRBJ2-1; a weak D match, TRBD1 (5 bases). Looked up from germline, CDR1 is GTSNPN and CDR2 is SVGIG (reference sequence). The CDR3 spans 13 residues. V was cut by 3 bases and J by 8 bases, with 14 bases left in between. DNA for the CDR3: TGTGCCTGGAGCAGGGATGGTCGTCATGAGCAGTTCTTC. This encodes CAWSRDGRHEQFF.

This chain uses TRBV11-1 with TRBJ2-2, with a possible D match to TRBD2 (7 bases). Trimming cost V 8 bases and J 4 bases, with 14 bases left between them. Germline V gives CDR1 SGHAT, CDR2 FQDESV (reference sequence). This CDR3 has 14 amino acids. In DNA, the CDR3 is TGTGCCAGCCGTGGGGGGGCTCGCACCGGGGAGCTGTTTTTT. This gives the protein CASRGGARTGELFF.

This chain links TRBV27 with TRBJ1-5; D is undetermined. V shed 0 bases and J shed 0 bases, with 9 bases lying between them. Looked up from germline, CDR1 is MNHEY and CDR2 is SMNVEV (reference sequence). The CDR3 loop spans 16 amino acids. For the CDR3, the DNA is TGTGCCAGCAGTTTATCCGGGTACTATAGCAATCAGCCCCAGCATTTT. This sequence encodes CASSLSGYYSNQPQHF.

V gene TRBV5-5 combines with J gene TRBJ1-3; D is unresolved. V was shortened by 0 bases and J by 9 bases, with 13 bases between the two germline ends. This CDR3 has 14 amino acids. Germline CDR1 is SGHKS and CDR2 is YYEKEE (reference sequence). For the CDR3, the DNA is TGTGCCAGCAGCTTGGCGACGGACTCTGGCACCATATATTTT. Residues: CASSLATDSGTIYF.

The J gene is TRBJ2-1, the V gene TRBV19; no firm D call. Germline CDR1 is LNHDA and CDR2 is SQIVND (reference sequence). V gave up 5 bases and J gave up 1 base, with 12 bases separating them. There are 15 residues in the CDR3. The CDR3 protein is CASSVRAESYNEQFF. DNA for the CDR3: TGTGCCAGTAGTGTCCGAGCTGAGTCCTACAATGAGCAGTTCTTC.

The chain employs TRBV7-9 and TRBJ2-7; 7 bases line up with TRBD1. Trimming at V came to 1 base and at J to 6 bases, leaving 6 bases not matched to a gene. The CDR3 runs to 14 residues. Germline CDR1 is SEHNR and CDR2 is FQNEAQ (reference sequence). The CDR3 sequence: CASSLGPTGAEQYF. The CDR3 nucleotides read TGTGCCAGCAGCTTAGGTCCAACAGGGGCCGAGCAGTACTTC.

Worth noting for this clone: The junction does not match germline at one end; this may be a read error. The rearrangement uses TRBV7-2 and TRBJ2-7; 10 bases fit TRBD2. Per germline, CDR1 SGHTA and CDR2 FQGNSA. This CDR3 spans 14 amino acids. The CDR3 DNA reads as TGTGCCAGCAGCCTAGCGGGAGACCTCTACGAGCAGTACTTC. Residues: CASSLAGDLYEQYF.

V and J are TRBV7-6 and TRBJ2-7, with unresolved D. Trimming pared 1 base from V and 2 bases from J, leaving 15 bases between. CDR3 length: 16 residues. Looked up from germline, CDR1 is SGHVS and CDR2 is FNYEAQ. CDR3 coding DNA: TGTGCCAGCAGCTTAGGGGCCAACCCAAAAGCCTACGAGCAGTACTTC. Translation: CASSLGANPKAYEQYF. Complete variable domain (other parts from reference TRBV7-6 and TRBJ2-7): GAGVSQSPRYKVTKRGQDVALRCDPISGHVSLYWYRQALGQGPEFLTYFNYEAQQDKSGLPNDRFSAERPEGSISTLTIQRTEQRDSAMYRCASSLGANPKAYEQYFGPGTRLTVT.

This clone has just a few counts. The CDR3 sequence is CASSEGDGNQPQHF. In DNA form, the CDR3 reads TGTGCCAGTAGTGAGGGGGATGGCAATCAGCCCCAGCATTTT. The chain employs TRBV19 and TRBJ1-5, with D tentatively TRBD1 (6 bases). V lost 5 bases to trimming and J lost 2 bases, with 10 bases between them. The CDR3 runs to 14 residues. Germline-derived CDR1 and CDR2 are LNHDA and SQIVND (reference sequence). Full variable domain (rest looked up from reference TRBV19 and TRBJ1-5): DGGITQSPKYLFRKEGQNVTLSCEQNLNHDAMYWYRQDPGQGLRLIYYSQIVNDFQKGDIAEGYSVSREKKESFPLTVTSAQKNPTAFYLCASSEGDGNQPQHFGDGTRLSIL.

Only one count was recorded for this clone. The J gene is TRBJ2-7, the V gene TRBV19; a possible D gene is TRBD2 (6 bases). This CDR3 is built from 14 residues. The germline V gene has CDR1 LNHDA and CDR2 SQIVND (reference sequence). Deletions cut 5 bases from V and 3 bases from J, with 14 bases between. CDR3 nucleotides: TGTGCCAGTAGTCCTCGGGAGAAGCTCTACGAGCAGTACTTC. This sequence encodes CASSPREKLYEQYF.

This clone was counted once. V and J are TRBV29-1 and TRBJ2-2, with 11 nucleotides matching TRBD1. There are 13 residues in the CDR3. The J segment lost 4 bases and the V segment lost 8 bases, leaving 3 bases of the junction unmatched. Germline V gene data show CDR1 as SQVTM and CDR2 as ANQGSEA. CDR3 sequence (DNA): TGCAGCATGGGACAGGGGGGCACCGGGGAGCTGTTTTTT. Translated, it gives CSMGQGGTGELFF.

This clone was counted between two and nine times. This sequence joins TRBV7-2 and TRBJ1-5; TRBD1 agrees at 7 bases. This CDR3 contains 16 residues. Germline CDR1 SGHTA, CDR2 FQGNSA. After removal of 6 bases from V and 5 bases from J, the junction contained 13 bases not matched to a gene. CDR3 protein: CASSKAGGTGDQPQHF. In DNA, the CDR3 is TGTGCCAGCAGTAAGGCAGGCGGCACAGGGGATCAGCCCCAGCATTTT.